The 26 T cell receptor beta chains presented below share a single source sample, sequenced in a study of control samples from healthy donors and cancer patients. TCRdb keeps only in-frame clones here, not all; method: immunoSEQ multiplex PCR. Of about 180,000 clones in the sample, nearly 90% were seen once. Sequencing was done on a sample of blood. These receptors originate from a woman in her forties or fifties in good health.

The CDR3 loop is CASSQPLEARGETQYF. The CDR3 nucleotides read TGTGCCAGCAGCCAACCACTGGAGGCCAGGGGAGAGACCCAGTACTTC. The chain has TRBV3-1 (or the pseudogene TRBV3-2) and TRBJ2-5, with D perhaps TRBD1 (6 bases). CDR3 size: 16 residues. The germline gives CDR1 LGHDT, CDR2 YNNKEL (reference sequence). The V gene lost 2 bases and the J gene lost 4 bases, with 17 bases spanning the gap.

The V call is TRBV28, the J call TRBJ2-2, with a possible D match to TRBD2 (5 bases). Trimming cost V 6 bases and J 1 base, with 12 bases left between them. Germline CDR1 MDHEN, CDR2 SYDVKM. The CDR3 covers 15 residues. CDR3 nucleotide sequence: TGTGCCAGCAGACCCGACGGACTGAACACCGGGGAGCTGTTTTTT. Residues: CASRPDGLNTGELFF. Filled out from reference TRBV28 and TRBJ2-2, the complete variable domain reads DVKVTQSSRYLVKRTGEKVFLECVQDMDHENMFWYRQDPGLGLRLIYFSYDVKMKEKGDIPEGYSVSREKKERFSLILESASTNQTSMYLCASRPDGLNTGELFFGEGSRLTVL.

This chain connects TRBV4-3 to TRBJ1-2; no clear D gene. The CDR3 is made up of 16 amino acids. Germline loops: CDR1 LGHNA, CDR2 YSLEER. V was clipped by 0 bases and J by 2 bases, with 13 bases between them. This CDR3 is CASSQDGSRLNYGYTF. The CDR3 coding sequence is TGCGCCAGCAGCCAAGACGGCAGTCGGTTAAACTATGGCTACACCTTC.

The J gene is TRBJ1-5, the V gene TRBV7-2; D unresolved. CDR3 length: 15 amino acids. Germline CDR1 and CDR2: SGHTA and FQGNSA. Trimming stripped 0 bases from V and 2 bases from J, with 8 bases between. CDR3 residues: CASSLAVGGNQPQHF. CDR3 DNA: TGTGCCAGCAGCTTAGCGGTGGGTGGCAATCAGCCCCAGCATTTT. Using reference TRBV7-2 and TRBJ1-5 for the parts outside the CDR3, the full variable domain is GAGVSQSPSNKVTEKGKDVELRCDPISGHTALYWYRQSLGQGLEFLIYFQGNSAPDKSGLPSDRFSAERTGGSVSTLTIQRTQQEDSAVYLCASSLAVGGNQPQHFGDGTRLSIL.

The chain combines TRBV13 with TRBJ2-7; TRBD1 matches at 11 bases. CDR1 is PRHDT, CDR2 FYEKMQ, per germline (reference sequence). The junction had 4 bases not matched to a gene; V was cut back by 4 bases and J by 5 bases. The CDR3 sequence is 14 residues long. The CDR3 bases are TGTGCCAGCAGCTGGGACAGGGGGTCAAACGAGCAGTACTTC. Its protein product is CASSWDRGSNEQYF.

The rearrangement links TRBV5-8 to TRBJ2-2, with 10 bases lining up with TRBD2. There are 16 residues in the CDR3. V was pared by 4 bases and J by 4 bases, with 7 bases of the junction left unmatched. CDR1 is SGHTS, CDR2 YDEGEE, per germline. This chain's CDR3 is CASSNPGLAFTGELFF. The CDR3 DNA follows: TGTGCCAGCAGCAACCCGGGACTAGCGTTCACCGGGGAGCTGTTTTTT. The whole variable domain, filled in from reference TRBV5-8 and TRBJ2-2, reads EAGVTQSPTHLIKTRGQQATLRCSPISGHTSVYWYQQALGLGLQFLLWYDEGEERNRGNFPPRFSGRQFPNYSSELNVNALELEDSALYLCASSNPGLAFTGELFFGEGSRLTVL.

The chain is built from TRBV6-5 and TRBJ2-2; the D gene could be TRBD1 or TRBD2 (5 bases each). The V gene's germline CDR1 is MNHEY and CDR2 SVGAGI. This CDR3 comprises 12 residues. Trimming stripped 9 bases from V and 8 bases from J, with 13 bases between. This CDR3 is CASRDGQGELFF. The CDR3 DNA follows: TGTGCCAGTAGGGACGGGCAGGGGGAGCTGTTTTTT.

This clone was detected only once. The chain is built from TRBV5-4 and TRBJ2-5, with D hard to call. Germline V lookup: CDR1 SGHNT, CDR2 YYREEE (reference sequence). CDR3 size: 11 residues. V gave up 2 bases and J gave up 2 bases, with 1 base separating them. In nucleotides, the CDR3 is TGTGCCAGCAGCTTACAAGAGACCCAGTACTTC. Translation gives CASSLQETQYF.

The chain uses TRBV18 and TRBJ1-5; 7 bases fit TRBD1. Germline V lookup: CDR1 KGHSH, CDR2 LQKENI. V lost 8 bases to trimming and J lost 3 bases; unmatched junction nucleotides: 4. This CDR3 comprises 13 residues. CDR3 in DNA: TGTGCCAGCACCGGGACAGACAATCAGCCCCAGCATTTT. Protein product: CASTGTDNQPQHF.

The V call is TRBV6-6, the J call TRBJ1-2, with 9 bases fitting TRBD1. CDR1 and CDR2 (germline): MNHNY, SVGAGI (reference sequence). The CDR3 consists of 13 residues. The V gene end was trimmed by 6 bases and the J gene end by 11 bases; junction bases not matched to a gene: 10. The CDR3 DNA reads as TGTGCCAGCAGATCAACACAGGGGGCCCTATACACCTTC. Translated, it gives CASRSTQGALYTF.

The rearrangement joins TRBV30 to TRBJ2-2; D is unresolved. V shed 3 bases and J shed 3 bases, with 5 bases lying between them. The V gene's germline CDR1 is GTSNPN and CDR2 SVGIG (reference sequence). This CDR3 comprises 12 residues. The CDR3 spells CAWRQYTGELFF. In DNA, the CDR3 is TGTGCCTGGAGGCAGTACACCGGGGAGCTGTTTTTT.

The chain joins TRBV6-6 to TRBJ2-7; maybe TRBD1 (5 bases). V gave up 11 bases and J gave up 3 bases, with 14 bases separating them. The CDR3 runs 12 residues. In germline, CDR1 is MNHNY, CDR2 SVGAGI (reference sequence). This CDR3 reads CAAAGMGYEQYF. CDR3 coding DNA: TGTGCCGCAGCAGGGATGGGCTACGAGCAGTACTTC.

The chain employs TRBV3-1 (or the pseudogene TRBV3-2) and TRBJ2-1; 16 bases are a match to TRBD2. The junction had 6 bases not matched to a gene; V was cut back by 4 bases and J by 15 bases. The CDR3 consists of 14 residues. The germline V gene encodes CDR1 LGHDT and CDR2 YNNKEL (reference sequence). CDR3 nucleotides: TGTGCCAGCAGCCCGGGACTAGCGGGAGGGCGTGGGTTCTTC. Protein product: CASSPGLAGGRGFF.

This sequence joins TRBV27 and TRBJ1-4; TRBD1 agrees at 7 bases. Germline V CDR1 and CDR2: MNHEY, SMNVEV (reference sequence). The CDR3 is 15 amino acids. V lost 6 bases, J lost 3 bases, and 7 bases stayed unmatched. The CDR3 coding sequence is TGTGCCAGCAGCCTCAGGGGGTTTGCTAATGAAAAACTGTTTTTT. As protein: CASSLRGFANEKLFF.

This rearrangement joins TRBV5-4 to TRBJ2-1; possible D gene TRBD1, 6 bases. V was shortened by 4 bases and J by 7 bases, with 15 bases between the two germline ends. The CDR3 covers 14 residues. Germline CDR1 SGHNT, CDR2 YYREEE (reference sequence). In nucleotides, the CDR3 is TGTGCCAGCAGCGTTATAACAGGGACGAATGAGCAGTTCTTC. It is translated as CASSVITGTNEQFF.

J is TRBJ2-4 and V is TRBV6-5; maybe TRBD1 (6 bases). The V and J ends lost 10 bases and 6 bases respectively, with 22 bases between them. CDR1 MNHEY and CDR2 SVGAGI come from the germline V gene. CDR3 length equals 15 residues. CDR3 nucleotide sequence: TGTGCCATCCAACAGGGTGCCCAAAATGGAAACATTCAGTACTTC. Translated: CAIQQGAQNGNIQYF.

This clone appeared a single time. V usage is TRBV7-2 and J usage is TRBJ1-2; TRBD1 aligns across 10 bases. This CDR3 region has 15 residues. Looked up from germline, CDR1 is SGHTA and CDR2 is FQGNSA. V shed 2 bases and J 7 bases; nucleotides not matched to a gene: 7. The CDR3 loop is CASSLLRQGAFGYTF. CDR3 sequence (DNA): TGTGCCAGCAGCTTACTTCGACAGGGGGCCTTTGGCTACACCTTC.

The chain is built from TRBV14 and TRBJ1-3; D is unclear. Per the germline V gene, CDR1 is SGHDN and CDR2 is FVKESK. V shed 0 bases and J shed 2 bases, with 11 bases lying between them. The CDR3 is made up of 16 amino acids. The CDR3 DNA reads TGTGCCAGCAGCCAAGAACTTTTAAGGGCTGGAAACACCATATATTTT. It encodes CASSQELLRAGNTIYF.

The chain couples TRBV29-1 to TRBJ2-1; the match to TRBD2 covers 14 bases. From germline, CDR1 is SQVTM and CDR2 ANQGSEA. The CDR3 covers 14 residues. J gave up 7 bases and V 6 bases, and 5 bases lay outside the gene matches. The CDR3 here is CSVPGTSGGNEQFF. CDR3 in DNA: TGCAGCGTCCCCGGGACTAGCGGGGGAAATGAGCAGTTCTTC.

Comment on this clone: This sample also contains other DNA sequences that code for the same CDR3. The chain couples TRBV11-3 to TRBJ1-1, with 7 nucleotides matching TRBD1. From germline, CDR1 is SGHNT and CDR2 YENEEA. The CDR3 runs to 13 residues. V shed 5 bases, J shed 0 bases, and the junction held 0 bases outside the gene matches. The CDR3, as DNA: TGTGCCAGCAGCCAGGGGGTGAACACTGAAGCTTTCTTT. It specifies CASSQGVNTEAFF.

Comment on this clone: The same CDR3 is also encoded by other DNA sequences in this sample. V gene TRBV2 combines with J gene TRBJ2-7, with D tentatively TRBD2 (6 bases). The CDR3 contains 12 residues. Germline CDR1 reads SNHLY; CDR2 reads FYNNEI. Trimming left V 7 bases short and J 2 bases short, with 9 bases between. CDR3 DNA sequence: TGTGCCAGCAACGGGGGAGCCTACGAGCAGTACTTC. Translating gives CASNGGAYEQYF.

V is TRBV6-2 or TRBV6-3 and J is TRBJ2-3, with a tentative D call TRBD1 (6 bases). V was trimmed by 2 bases and J by 4 bases, leaving 10 bases between them. Germline CDR1 reads MNHEY; CDR2 reads SVGEGT. This CDR3 spans 14 amino acids. The CDR3 region has the DNA TGTGCCAGCAGTTACCCACAGGGATCAGATACGCAGTATTTT. It specifies CASSYPQGSDTQYF.

V is TRBV27 and J is TRBJ2-1, with D possibly matching TRBD2 (6 bases). The V and J ends lost 6 bases and 5 bases respectively, with 17 bases between them. Germline V gives CDR1 MNHEY, CDR2 SMNVEV (reference sequence). The length of the CDR3 is 15 residues. The CDR3 nucleotides are TGTGCCAGCAGGATGACTGCGGGAATCAACAATGAGCAGTTCTTC. Protein product: CASRMTAGINNEQFF.

The sample holds a few counts of this clone. Other DNA sequences of this sample code for an identical CDR3. The chain joins TRBV5-1 to TRBJ2-5; D remains ambiguous. V lost 0 bases to trimming and J lost 5 bases, with 8 bases between them. The germline CDR1 and CDR2 sequences are SGHRS and YFSETQ. The CDR3 extends over 13 amino acids. The CDR3 DNA reads TGCGCCAGCAGCTTGGGTGCTGGGGAGACCCAGTACTTC. It codes for CASSLGAGETQYF.

The J gene is TRBJ2-7, the V gene TRBV28, with a tentative D call TRBD2 (5 bases). V lost 6 bases to trimming and J lost 5 bases, with 8 bases between them. In germline, CDR1 is MDHEN, CDR2 SYDVKM. The CDR3 consists of 11 residues. Here the CDR3 reads CASSPRDEQYF. Here the CDR3 DNA reads TGTGCCAGCAGCCCGCGGGACGAGCAGTACTTC.

V usage is TRBV10-3 and J usage is TRBJ1-4; no clear D gene. Germline CDR1 ENHRY, CDR2 SYGVKD. V gave up 5 bases and J gave up 5 bases, with 9 bases separating them. The length of the CDR3 is 13 residues. In nucleotides, the CDR3 is TGTGCCATCAGTCCAGGAGGGAATGAAAAACTGTTTTTT. Translation gives CAISPGGNEKLFF.